This T cell receptor beta chain originates from a study of blood T cell repertoires in COVID-19. On the study more broadly: Samples of COVID-19 (acute and convalescent) were obtained from the United States, Italy and Spain. The analysed material was cDNA or gDNA that came from T cells, B-cell-depleted T cells, or PBMCs.

TCRdb's table, derived via immunoSEQ multiplex PCR, lists solely in-frame clones and lacks some. This table has around 250,000 clones, roughly 86% appearing once. CDR1 and CDR2 (germline): MNHEY, SVGEGT. This CDR3 spans 15 amino acids. The V and J ends lost 4 bases and 9 bases respectively, with 19 bases between them. Sequencing input: peripheral blood. This chain connects TRBV6-2 or TRBV6-3 to TRBJ2-1, with D maybe TRBD2 (6 bases). The clonotype was recovered from a woman in her sixties or seventies with active or convalescent COVID-19. The CDR3 nucleotides read TGTGCCAGCAGTTTGGGCCGGGAGCCGGGTCCTGAGCAGTTCTTC. It is translated as CASSLGREPGPEQFF.